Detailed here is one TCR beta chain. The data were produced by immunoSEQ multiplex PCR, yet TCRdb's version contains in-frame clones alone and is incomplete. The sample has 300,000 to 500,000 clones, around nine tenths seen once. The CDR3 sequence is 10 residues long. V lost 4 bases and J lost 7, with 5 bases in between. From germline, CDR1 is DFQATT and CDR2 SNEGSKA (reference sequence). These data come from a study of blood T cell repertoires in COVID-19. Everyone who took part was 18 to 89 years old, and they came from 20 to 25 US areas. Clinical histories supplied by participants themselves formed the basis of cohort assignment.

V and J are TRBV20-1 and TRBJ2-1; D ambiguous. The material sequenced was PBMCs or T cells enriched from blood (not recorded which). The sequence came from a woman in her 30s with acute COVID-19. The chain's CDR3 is CSATRNEQFF. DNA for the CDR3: TGCAGTGCTACTAGGAATGAGCAGTTCTTC.